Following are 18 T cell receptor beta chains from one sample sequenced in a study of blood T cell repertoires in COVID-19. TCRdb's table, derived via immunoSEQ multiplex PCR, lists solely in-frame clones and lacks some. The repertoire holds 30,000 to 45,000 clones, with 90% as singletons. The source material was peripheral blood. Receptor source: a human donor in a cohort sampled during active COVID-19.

CDR3 DNA sequence: TGTGCCTGGAGCCTAGGGGGTTCCTTGACTGGGGCCAACGTCCTGACTTTC. It encodes CAWSLGGSLTGANVLTF. The chain links TRBV30 to TRBJ2-6; D may be TRBD1 (6 bases). The CDR3 runs 17 residues. Germline loops: CDR1 GTSNPN, CDR2 SVGIG (reference sequence). Trimming left V 3 bases short and J 2 bases short, with 17 bases between.

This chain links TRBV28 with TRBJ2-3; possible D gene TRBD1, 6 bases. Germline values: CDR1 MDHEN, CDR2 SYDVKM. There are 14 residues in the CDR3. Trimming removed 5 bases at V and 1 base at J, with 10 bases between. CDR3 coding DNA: TGTGCCAGCAGTATACAGGGAGGCACAGATACGCAGTATTTT. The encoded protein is CASSIQGGTDTQYF.

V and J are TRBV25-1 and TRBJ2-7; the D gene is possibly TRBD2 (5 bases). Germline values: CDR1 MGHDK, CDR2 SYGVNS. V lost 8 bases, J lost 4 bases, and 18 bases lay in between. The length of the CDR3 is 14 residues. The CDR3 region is CASSREHGKYEQYF. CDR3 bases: TGTGCCAGCTCTAGAGAGCACGGGAAGTACGAGCAGTACTTC.

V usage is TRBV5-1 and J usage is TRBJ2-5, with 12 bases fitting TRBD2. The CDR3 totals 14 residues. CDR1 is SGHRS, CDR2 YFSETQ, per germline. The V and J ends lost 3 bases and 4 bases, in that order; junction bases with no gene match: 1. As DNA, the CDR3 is TGCGCCAGCAGCTGGGGACTAGCGGGAGAGACCCAGTACTTC. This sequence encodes CASSWGLAGETQYF.

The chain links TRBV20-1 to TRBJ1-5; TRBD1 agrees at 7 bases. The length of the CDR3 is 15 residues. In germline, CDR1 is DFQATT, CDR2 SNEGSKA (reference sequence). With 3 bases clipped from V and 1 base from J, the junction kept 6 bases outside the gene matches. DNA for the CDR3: TGCAGTGCTAGTGCGCAGGGGGTGAGCAATCAGCCCCAGCATTTT. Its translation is CSASAQGVSNQPQHF.

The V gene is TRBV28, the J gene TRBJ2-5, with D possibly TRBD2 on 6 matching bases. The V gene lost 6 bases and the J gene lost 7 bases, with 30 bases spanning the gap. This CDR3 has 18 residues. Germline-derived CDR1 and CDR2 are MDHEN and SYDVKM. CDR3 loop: CASSDTRLQLTRVGTQYF. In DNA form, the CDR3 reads TGTGCCAGCAGCGACACTAGATTACAGTTGACTAGAGTGGGGACCCAGTACTTC.

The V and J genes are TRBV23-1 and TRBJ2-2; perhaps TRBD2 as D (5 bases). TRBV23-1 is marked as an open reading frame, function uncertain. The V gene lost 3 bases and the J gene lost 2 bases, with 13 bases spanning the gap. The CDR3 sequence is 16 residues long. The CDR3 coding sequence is TGCGCCAGCAGTCATCCCGAGGGCGGAAACACCGGGGAGCTGTTTTTT. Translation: CASSHPEGGNTGELFF.

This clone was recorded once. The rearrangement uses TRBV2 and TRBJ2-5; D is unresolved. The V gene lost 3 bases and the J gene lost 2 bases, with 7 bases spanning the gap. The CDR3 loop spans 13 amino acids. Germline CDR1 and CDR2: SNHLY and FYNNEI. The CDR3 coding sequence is TGTGCCAGCAGTGATGGCTTTCAAGAGACCCAGTACTTC. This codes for CASSDGFQETQYF.

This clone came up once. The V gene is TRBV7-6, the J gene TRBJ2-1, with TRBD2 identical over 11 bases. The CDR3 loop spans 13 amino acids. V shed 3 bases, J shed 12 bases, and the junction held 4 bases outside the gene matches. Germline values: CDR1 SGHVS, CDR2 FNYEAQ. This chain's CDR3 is CASSLIAGGGQFF. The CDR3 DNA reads TGTGCCAGCAGCTTGATAGCGGGAGGGGGGCAGTTCTTC. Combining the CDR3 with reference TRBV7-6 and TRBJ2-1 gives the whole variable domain GAGVSQSPRYKVTKRGQDVALRCDPISGHVSLYWYRQALGQGPEFLTYFNYEAQQDKSGLPNDRFSAERPEGSISTLTIQRTEQRDSAMYRCASSLIAGGGQFFGPGTRLTVL.

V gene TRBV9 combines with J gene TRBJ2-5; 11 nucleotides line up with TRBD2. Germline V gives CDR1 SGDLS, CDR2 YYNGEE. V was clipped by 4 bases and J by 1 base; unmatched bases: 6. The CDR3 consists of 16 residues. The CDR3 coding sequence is TGTGCCAGCAGCCGCTCCGGGACTAGCGGCCAAGAGACCCAGTACTTC. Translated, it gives CASSRSGTSGQETQYF.

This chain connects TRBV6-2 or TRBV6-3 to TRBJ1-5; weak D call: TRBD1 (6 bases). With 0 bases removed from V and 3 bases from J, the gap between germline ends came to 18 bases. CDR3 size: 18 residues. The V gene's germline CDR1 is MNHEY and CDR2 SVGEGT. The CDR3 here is CASSYSNSGQKANQPQHF. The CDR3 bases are TGTGCCAGCAGTTACTCGAATTCGGGACAAAAAGCCAATCAGCCCCAGCATTTT.

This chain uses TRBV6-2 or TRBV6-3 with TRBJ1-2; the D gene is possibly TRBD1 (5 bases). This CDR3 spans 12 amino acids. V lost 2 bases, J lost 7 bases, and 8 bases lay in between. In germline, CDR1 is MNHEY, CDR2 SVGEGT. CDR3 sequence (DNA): TGTGCCAGCAGTTACACCAGGGCTGGCTACACCTTC. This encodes CASSYTRAGYTF.

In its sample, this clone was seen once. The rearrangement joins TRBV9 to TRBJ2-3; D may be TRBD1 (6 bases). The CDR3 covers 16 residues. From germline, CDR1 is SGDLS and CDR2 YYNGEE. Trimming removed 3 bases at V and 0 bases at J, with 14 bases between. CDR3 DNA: TGTGCCAGCAGCGGGGGACAAAAACTGAGCACAGATACGCAGTATTTT. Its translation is CASSGGQKLSTDTQYF.

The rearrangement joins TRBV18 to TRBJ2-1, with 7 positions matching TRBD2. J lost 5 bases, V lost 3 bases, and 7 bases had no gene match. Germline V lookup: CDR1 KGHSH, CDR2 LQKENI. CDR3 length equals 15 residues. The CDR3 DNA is TGTGCCAGCTCACCGGGGCTAGCGGACCACAATGAGCAGTTCTTC. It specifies CASSPGLADHNEQFF.

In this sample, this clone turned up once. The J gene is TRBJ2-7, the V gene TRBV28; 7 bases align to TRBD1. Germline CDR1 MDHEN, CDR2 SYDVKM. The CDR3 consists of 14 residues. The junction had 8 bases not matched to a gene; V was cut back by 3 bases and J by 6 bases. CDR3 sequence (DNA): TGTGCCAGCAGTTTCCACAGGGGAGTAAGCGAGCAGTACTTC. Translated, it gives CASSFHRGVSEQYF.

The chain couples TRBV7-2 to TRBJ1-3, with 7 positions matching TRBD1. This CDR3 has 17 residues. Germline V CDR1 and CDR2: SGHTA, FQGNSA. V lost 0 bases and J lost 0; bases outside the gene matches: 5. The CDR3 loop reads CASSLAGRGFSGNTIYF. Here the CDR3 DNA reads TGTGCCAGCAGCTTAGCAGGCAGGGGGTTCTCTGGAAACACCATATATTTT.

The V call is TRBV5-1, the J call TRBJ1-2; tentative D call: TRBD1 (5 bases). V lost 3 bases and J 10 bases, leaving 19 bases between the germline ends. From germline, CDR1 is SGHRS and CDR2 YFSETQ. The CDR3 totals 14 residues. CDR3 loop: CASSSGGQGGNYTF. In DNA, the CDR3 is TGCGCCAGCAGCTCCGGTGGGCAGGGAGGGAACTACACCTTC.

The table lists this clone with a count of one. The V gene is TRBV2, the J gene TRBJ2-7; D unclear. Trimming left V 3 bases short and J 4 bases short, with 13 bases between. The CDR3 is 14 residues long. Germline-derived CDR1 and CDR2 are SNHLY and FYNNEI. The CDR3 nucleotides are TGTGCCAGCAGTGAGGGCGTTGAACGGTACGAGCAGTACTTC. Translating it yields CASSEGVERYEQYF. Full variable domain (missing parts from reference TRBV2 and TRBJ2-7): EPEVTQTPSHQVTQMGQEVILRCVPISNHLYFYWYRQILGQKVEFLVSFYNNEISEKSEIFDDQFSVERPDGSNFTLKIRSTKLEDSAMYFCASSEGVERYEQYFGPGTRLTVT.